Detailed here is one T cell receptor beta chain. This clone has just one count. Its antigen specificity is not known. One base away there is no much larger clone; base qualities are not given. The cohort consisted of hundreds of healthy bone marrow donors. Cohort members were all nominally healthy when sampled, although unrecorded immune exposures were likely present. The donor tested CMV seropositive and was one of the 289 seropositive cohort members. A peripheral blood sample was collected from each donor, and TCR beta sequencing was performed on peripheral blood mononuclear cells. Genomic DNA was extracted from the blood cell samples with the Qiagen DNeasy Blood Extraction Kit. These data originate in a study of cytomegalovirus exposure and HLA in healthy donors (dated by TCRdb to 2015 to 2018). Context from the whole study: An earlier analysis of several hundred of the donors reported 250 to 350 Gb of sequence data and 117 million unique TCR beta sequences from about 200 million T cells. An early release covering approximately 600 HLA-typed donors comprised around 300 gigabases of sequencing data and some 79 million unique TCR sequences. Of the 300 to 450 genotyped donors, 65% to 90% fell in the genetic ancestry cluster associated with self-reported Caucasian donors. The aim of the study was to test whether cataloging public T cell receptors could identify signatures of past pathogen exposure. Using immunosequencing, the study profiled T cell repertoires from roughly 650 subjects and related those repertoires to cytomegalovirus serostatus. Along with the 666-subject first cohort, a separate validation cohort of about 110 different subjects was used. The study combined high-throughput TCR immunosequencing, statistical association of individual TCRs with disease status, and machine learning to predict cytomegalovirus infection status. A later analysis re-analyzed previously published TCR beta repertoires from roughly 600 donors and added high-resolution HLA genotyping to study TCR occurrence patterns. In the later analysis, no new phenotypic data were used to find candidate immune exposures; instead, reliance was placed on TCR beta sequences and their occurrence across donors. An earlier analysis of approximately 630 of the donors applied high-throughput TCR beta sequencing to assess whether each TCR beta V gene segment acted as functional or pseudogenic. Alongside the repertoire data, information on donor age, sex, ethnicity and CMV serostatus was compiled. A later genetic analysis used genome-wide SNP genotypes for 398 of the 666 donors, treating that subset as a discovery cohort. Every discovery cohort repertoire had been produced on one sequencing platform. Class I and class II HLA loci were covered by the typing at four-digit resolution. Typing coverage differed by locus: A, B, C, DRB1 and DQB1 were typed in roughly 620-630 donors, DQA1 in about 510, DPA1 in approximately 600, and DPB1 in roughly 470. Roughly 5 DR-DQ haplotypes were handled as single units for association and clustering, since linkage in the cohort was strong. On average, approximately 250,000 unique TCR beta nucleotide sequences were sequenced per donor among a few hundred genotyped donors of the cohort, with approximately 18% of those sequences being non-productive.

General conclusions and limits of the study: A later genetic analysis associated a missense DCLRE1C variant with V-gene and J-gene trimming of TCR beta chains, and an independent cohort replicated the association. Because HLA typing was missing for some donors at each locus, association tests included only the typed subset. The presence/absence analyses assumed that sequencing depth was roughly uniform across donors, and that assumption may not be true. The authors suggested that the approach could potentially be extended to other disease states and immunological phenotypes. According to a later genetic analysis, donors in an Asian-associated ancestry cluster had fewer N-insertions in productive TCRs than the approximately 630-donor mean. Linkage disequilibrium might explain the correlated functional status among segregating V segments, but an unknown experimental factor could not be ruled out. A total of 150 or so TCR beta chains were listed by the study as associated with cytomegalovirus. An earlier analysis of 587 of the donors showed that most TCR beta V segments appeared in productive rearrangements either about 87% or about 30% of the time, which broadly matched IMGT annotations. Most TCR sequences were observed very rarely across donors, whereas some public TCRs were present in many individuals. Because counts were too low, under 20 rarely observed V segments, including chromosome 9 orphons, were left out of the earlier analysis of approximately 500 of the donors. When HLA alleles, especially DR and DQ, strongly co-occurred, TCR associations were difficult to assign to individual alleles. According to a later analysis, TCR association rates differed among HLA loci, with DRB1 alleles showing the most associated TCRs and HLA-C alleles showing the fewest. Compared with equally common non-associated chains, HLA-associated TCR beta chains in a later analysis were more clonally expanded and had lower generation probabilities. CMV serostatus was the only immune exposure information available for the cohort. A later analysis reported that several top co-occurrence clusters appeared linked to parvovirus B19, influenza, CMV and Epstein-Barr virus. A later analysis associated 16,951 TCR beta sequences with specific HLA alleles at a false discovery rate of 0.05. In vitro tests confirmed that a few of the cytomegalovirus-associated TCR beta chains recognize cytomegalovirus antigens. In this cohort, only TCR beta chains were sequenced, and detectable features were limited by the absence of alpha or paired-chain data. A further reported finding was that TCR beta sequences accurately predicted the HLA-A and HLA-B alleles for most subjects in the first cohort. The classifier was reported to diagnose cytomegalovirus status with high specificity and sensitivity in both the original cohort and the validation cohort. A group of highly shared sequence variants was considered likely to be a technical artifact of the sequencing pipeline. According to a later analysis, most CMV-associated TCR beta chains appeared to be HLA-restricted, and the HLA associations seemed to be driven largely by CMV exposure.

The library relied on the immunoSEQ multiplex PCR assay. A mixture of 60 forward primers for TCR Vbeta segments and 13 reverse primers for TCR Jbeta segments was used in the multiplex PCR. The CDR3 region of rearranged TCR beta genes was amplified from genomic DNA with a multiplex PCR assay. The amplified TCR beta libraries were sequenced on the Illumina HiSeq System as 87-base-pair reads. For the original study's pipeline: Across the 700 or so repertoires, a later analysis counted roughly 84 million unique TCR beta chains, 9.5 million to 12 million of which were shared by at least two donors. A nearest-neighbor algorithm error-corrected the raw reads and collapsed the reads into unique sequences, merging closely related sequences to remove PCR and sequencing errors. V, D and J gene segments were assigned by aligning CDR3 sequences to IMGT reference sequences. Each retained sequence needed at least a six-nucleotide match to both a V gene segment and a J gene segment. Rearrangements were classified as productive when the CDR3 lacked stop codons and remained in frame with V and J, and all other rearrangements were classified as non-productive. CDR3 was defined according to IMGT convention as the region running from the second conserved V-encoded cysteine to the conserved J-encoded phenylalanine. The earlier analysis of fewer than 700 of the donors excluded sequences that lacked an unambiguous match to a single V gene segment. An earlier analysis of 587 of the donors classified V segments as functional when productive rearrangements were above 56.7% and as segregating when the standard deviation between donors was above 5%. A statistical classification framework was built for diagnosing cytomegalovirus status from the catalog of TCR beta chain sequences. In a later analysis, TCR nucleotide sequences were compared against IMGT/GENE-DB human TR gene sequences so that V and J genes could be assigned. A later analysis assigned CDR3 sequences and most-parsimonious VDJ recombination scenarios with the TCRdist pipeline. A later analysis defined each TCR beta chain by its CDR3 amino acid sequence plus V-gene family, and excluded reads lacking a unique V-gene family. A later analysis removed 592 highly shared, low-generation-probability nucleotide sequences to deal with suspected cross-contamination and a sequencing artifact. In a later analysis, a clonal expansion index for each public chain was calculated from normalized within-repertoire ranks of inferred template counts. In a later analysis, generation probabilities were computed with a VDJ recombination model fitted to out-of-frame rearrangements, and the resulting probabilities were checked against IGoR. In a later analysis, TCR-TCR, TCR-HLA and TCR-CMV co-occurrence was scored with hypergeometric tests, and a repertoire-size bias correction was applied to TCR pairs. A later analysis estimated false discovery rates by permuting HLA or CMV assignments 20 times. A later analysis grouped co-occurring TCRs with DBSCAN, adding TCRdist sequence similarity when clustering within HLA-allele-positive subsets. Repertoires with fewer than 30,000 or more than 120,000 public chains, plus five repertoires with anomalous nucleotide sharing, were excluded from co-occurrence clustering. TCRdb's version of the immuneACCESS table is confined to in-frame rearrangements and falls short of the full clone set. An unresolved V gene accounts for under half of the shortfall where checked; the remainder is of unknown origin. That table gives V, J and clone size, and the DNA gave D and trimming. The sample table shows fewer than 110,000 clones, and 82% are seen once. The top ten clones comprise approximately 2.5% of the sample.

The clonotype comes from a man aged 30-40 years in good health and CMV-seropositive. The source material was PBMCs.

The CDR3 corresponds to CASSDGNRGSNQPQHF. The DNA sequence is TGTGCCAGCAGTGACGGTAACAGGGGGAGCAATCAGCCCCAGCATTTT. The chain links TRBV2 with TRBJ1-5, with 8 middle bases fitting TRBD1. Germline trimming: 3 bases from V, 1 base from J; junction bases outside gene matches: 5. The CDR1 and CDR2 encoded by the germline V gene are SNHLY and FYNNEI. Reading from cysteine to phenylalanine, the CDR3 counts 16 amino acids. Only the CDR3 DNA is retained, 48 bases long and in frame from the first base.